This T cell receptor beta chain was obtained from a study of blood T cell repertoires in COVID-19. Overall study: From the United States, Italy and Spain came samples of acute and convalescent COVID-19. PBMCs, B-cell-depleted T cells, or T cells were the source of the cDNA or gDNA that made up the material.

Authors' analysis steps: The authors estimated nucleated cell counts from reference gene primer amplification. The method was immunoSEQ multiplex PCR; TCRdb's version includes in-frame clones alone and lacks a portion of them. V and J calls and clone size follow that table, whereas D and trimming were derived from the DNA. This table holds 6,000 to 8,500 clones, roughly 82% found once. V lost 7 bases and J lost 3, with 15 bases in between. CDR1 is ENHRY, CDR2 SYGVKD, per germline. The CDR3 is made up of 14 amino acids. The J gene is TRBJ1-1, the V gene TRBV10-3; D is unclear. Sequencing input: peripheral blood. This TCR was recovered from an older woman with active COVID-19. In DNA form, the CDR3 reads TGTGCCATCATGGTGTCAGGAAAAGACACTGAAGCTTTCTTT. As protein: CAIMVSGKDTEAFF.